This passage covers 5 T cell receptor beta chains from one sample sequenced in a study of cytomegalovirus exposure and HLA in healthy donors. PCR amplification relied on 60 Vbeta primers (plus 13 Jbeta primers). Using immunoSEQ multiplex PCR, the repertoire was profiled, and TCRdb retains in-frame clones only, with some absent. The top ten hold roughly 3.8% of the sample, which has about 87,000 clones, about four fifths seen once. Sequencing was carried out using PBMCs. The source of these receptors is a woman in her 40s in good health and CMV-seronegative.

This clone is labeled as medium-sized. This chain links TRBV6-4 with TRBJ2-1, with D maybe TRBD1 (5 bases). V lost 5 bases to trimming and J lost 12 bases, with 17 bases between them. The CDR3 runs to 13 residues. Germline loops: CDR1 MRHNA, CDR2 SNTAGT. The CDR3 loop is CASSPDFSQGQFF. DNA of the CDR3: TGTGCCAGCAGTCCCGACTTTTCCCAGGGGCAGTTCTTC.

The sample holds a few counts of this clone. The chain is built from TRBV5-1 and TRBJ2-7, with D tentatively TRBD1 (6 bases). Germline CDR1 reads SGHRS; CDR2 reads YFSETQ. V was shortened by 3 bases and J by 3 bases, with 16 bases between the two germline ends. The CDR3 consists of 15 residues. CDR3 sequence reads: CASSSQHGTFYEQYF. The CDR3 region has the DNA TGCGCCAGCAGCTCACAACACGGGACATTCTACGAGCAGTACTTC.

This clone was observed a handful of times. J is TRBJ2-5 and V is TRBV4-2; 16 bases align to TRBD2. The CDR3 has 18 amino acids. Germline loops: CDR1 LGHNA, CDR2 YNFKEQ. J gave up 5 bases and V 1 base, and 7 bases lay outside the gene matches. CDR3 amino acids: CASSQGGLAGGWGETQYF. For the CDR3, the DNA is TGTGCCAGCAGCCAAGGGGGACTAGCGGGGGGGTGGGGGGAGACCCAGTACTTC.

The V call is TRBV28, the J call TRBJ1-5; D is uncertain. CDR1 is MDHEN and CDR2 is SYDVKM in the germline V gene. This CDR3 comprises 12 residues. The V gene lost 7 bases and the J gene lost 6 bases, with 10 bases spanning the gap. CDR3 DNA sequence: TGTGCCAGCAATAAAGGAGGTCAGCCCCAGCATTTT. Amino acids: CASNKGGQPQHF.

This clone appeared once. The chain joins TRBV5-4 to TRBJ2-2; the D is unclear. The V end was cut by 3 bases, the J end by 2 bases, with 2 bases between. The CDR3 spans 12 residues. Germline CDR1 is SGHNT and CDR2 is YYREEE (reference sequence). CDR3 region: CASSSNTGELFF. CDR3 DNA sequence: TGTGCCAGCAGCTCTAACACCGGGGAGCTGTTTTTT. Combining the CDR3 with reference TRBV5-4 and TRBJ2-2 gives the whole variable domain ETGVTQSPTHLIKTRGQQVTLRCSSQSGHNTVSWYQQALGQGPQFIFQYYREEENGRGNFPPRFSGLQFPNYSSELNVNALELDDSALYLCASSSNTGELFFGEGSRLTVL.